This is a list of T cell receptor beta chains from one sample in a study of blood T cells in healthy people across ages. TCRdb recomputed calls from the 5' RACE reads with MiXCR, one row per CDR3 protein. The table shows about 1 million distinct CDR3 sequences, with 45% occurring only once. Sequencing was done on a sample of blood. The receptors here all came from a woman aged 55 to 70 in good health. CDR3s include the opening cysteine and the closing phenylalanine or tryptophan. A D gene is named only where the DNA matches it firmly. Some rows mark clone size as missing; the rest say once, few, many or name a class of expanded clone.

j_gene: TRBJ2-1
v_gene: TRBV6-5
abundance: few
d_gene: -
CDR3aa: CASSYTSGSSYNEQFF
CDR3nt: TGTGCCAGCAGTTATACGAGCGGAAGCTCCTACAATGAGCAGTTCTTC

j_gene: TRBJ2-7
v_gene: TRBV5-4
abundance: -
d_gene: TRBD2
CDR3aa: CASSSPTSSTEQYF
CDR3nt: TGTGCCAGCAGCTCTCCGACTAGCTCGACTGAGCAGTACTTC

j_gene: TRBJ2-5
v_gene: TRBV5-1
abundance: few
d_gene: -
CDR3aa: CASFATEETQYF
CDR3nt: TGCGCCAGCTTCGCGACAGAAGAGACCCAGTACTTC

j_gene: TRBJ2-7
v_gene: TRBV12-3/TRBV12-4
abundance: few
d_gene: -
CDR3aa: CASSDREGSYEQYF
CDR3nt: TGTGCCAGCAGTGACAGGGAGGGCTCCTACGAGCAGTACTTC

j_gene: TRBJ2-2
v_gene: TRBV18
abundance: -
d_gene: -
CDR3aa: CASSPGTEQRFF
CDR3nt: TGTGCCAGCTCACCAGGGACGGAACAGCGGTTTTTT

j_gene: TRBJ1-4
v_gene: TRBV7-2
abundance: -
d_gene: -
CDR3aa: CASSPTGNAEKLFF
CDR3nt: TGTGCCAGCAGCCCAACGGGTAATGCTGAAAAACTGTTTTTT

j_gene: TRBJ2-1
v_gene: TRBV7-6
abundance: -
d_gene: -
CDR3aa: CASSSSHDSFQRTEQFF
CDR3nt: TGTGCCAGCAGCTCTTCCCACGACTCGTTTCAGAGAACCGAGCAGTTCTTC

j_gene: TRBJ2-1
v_gene: TRBV27
abundance: -
d_gene: TRBD1
CDR3aa: CASSSILTGLNNEQFF
CDR3nt: TGTGCCAGCAGTTCCATCCTGACAGGGCTCAACAATGAGCAGTTCTTC

j_gene: TRBJ2-1
v_gene: TRBV20-1
abundance: few
d_gene: TRBD1
CDR3aa: CSARDTRTGGDYNEQFF
CDR3nt: TGCAGTGCTAGAGATACGCGGACAGGGGGAGATTACAATGAGCAGTTCTTC

j_gene: TRBJ2-5
v_gene: TRBV20-1
abundance: -
d_gene: TRBD2
CDR3aa: CSAEIAGLGSYKQYF
CDR3nt: TGCAGTGCTGAGATAGCGGGACTAGGGTCCTACAAGCAGTACTTC

j_gene: TRBJ2-1
v_gene: TRBV28
abundance: -
d_gene: -
CDR3aa: CASDYYNEQFF
CDR3nt: TGTGCCTCGGACTACTACAATGAGCAGTTCTTC

j_gene: TRBJ2-7
v_gene: TRBV6-1
abundance: few
d_gene: TRBD2
CDR3aa: CASNAWAGVNEQYF
CDR3nt: TGTGCCAGCAATGCCTGGGCGGGAGTCAACGAGCAGTACTTC

j_gene: TRBJ2-5
v_gene: TRBV20-1
abundance: -
d_gene: -
CDR3aa: CSARVAEKGGETQYF
CDR3nt: TGCAGTGCTAGAGTTGCTGAGAAGGGTGGAGAGACCCAGTACTTC

j_gene: TRBJ2-3
v_gene: TRBV9
abundance: -
d_gene: TRBD1
CDR3aa: CASSVDREWGTDTQYF
CDR3nt: TGTGCCAGCAGCGTTGACAGGGAGTGGGGCACAGATACGCAGTATTTT

j_gene: TRBJ2-7
v_gene: TRBV4-2
abundance: -
d_gene: TRBD2
CDR3aa: CASSQDEASGSLDNEQYF
CDR3nt: TGTGCCAGCAGCCAAGATGAGGCTAGCGGGAGTCTAGACAATGAGCAGTACTTC

j_gene: TRBJ2-1
v_gene: TRBV11-2
abundance: -
d_gene: TRBD1
CDR3aa: CASSQDRYLNEQFF
CDR3nt: TGTGCCAGCAGCCAGGACAGGTACCTCAATGAGCAGTTCTTC

j_gene: TRBJ1-6
v_gene: TRBV12-3/TRBV12-4
abundance: few
d_gene: -
CDR3aa: CASSLAGQASYNSPLHF
CDR3nt: TGTGCCAGCAGTTTAGCTGGCCAGGCCTCCTATAATTCACCCCTCCACTTT

j_gene: TRBJ2-3
v_gene: TRBV6-5
abundance: -
d_gene: -
CDR3aa: CASSGQAPTDTQYF
CDR3nt: TGTGCCAGCAGTGGTCAGGCCCCCACAGATACGCAGTATTTT

j_gene: TRBJ2-1
v_gene: TRBV15
abundance: few
d_gene: -
CDR3aa: CATSRDRGSEQFF
CDR3nt: TGTGCCACCAGCAGAGATCGAGGGAGTGAGCAGTTCTTC

j_gene: TRBJ1-2
v_gene: TRBV28
abundance: -
d_gene: -
CDR3aa: CASSLPYPGYYGYTF
CDR3nt: TGTGCCAGCAGTCTCCCCTATCCGGGGTACTATGGCTACACCTTC

j_gene: TRBJ1-2
v_gene: TRBV7-2
abundance: -
d_gene: -
CDR3aa: CASSSGTTNAGYTF
CDR3nt: TGTGCCAGCAGTTCCGGGACAACTAACGCAGGCTACACCTTC

j_gene: TRBJ2-3
v_gene: TRBV3-1
abundance: many
d_gene: -
CDR3aa: CASSPTGTDTQYF
CDR3nt: TGTGCCAGCAGCCCGACGGGCACAGATACGCAGTATTTT

j_gene: TRBJ2-7
v_gene: TRBV20-1
abundance: few
d_gene: -
CDR3aa: CSPSDTYEQYF
CDR3nt: TGCAGCCCCTCGGATACCTACGAGCAGTACTTC

j_gene: TRBJ2-3
v_gene: TRBV12-3/TRBV12-4
abundance: -
d_gene: TRBD2
CDR3aa: CASSSALAGVGTDTQYF
CDR3nt: TGTGCCAGCAGCTCAGCTCTAGCGGGAGTTGGGACAGATACGCAGTATTTT

j_gene: TRBJ2-3
v_gene: TRBV24-1
abundance: few
d_gene: -
CDR3aa: CATSPIGGRGEDTQYF
CDR3nt: TGTGCCACCAGTCCGATCGGGGGTCGGGGAGAAGATACGCAGTATTTT

j_gene: TRBJ1-3
v_gene: TRBV29-1
abundance: once
d_gene: -
CDR3aa: CSVAVGGSGNTIYF
CDR3nt: TGCAGCGTTGCGGTAGGGGGCTCTGGAAACACCATATATTTT

j_gene: TRBJ2-7
v_gene: TRBV15
abundance: few
d_gene: -
CDR3aa: CATSRSEVYEQYF
CDR3nt: TGTGCCACCAGCAGATCGGAGGTCTACGAGCAGTACTTC

j_gene: TRBJ2-5
v_gene: TRBV13
abundance: few
d_gene: -
CDR3aa: CASSAGKGEQYF
CDR3nt: TGTGCCAGCAGCGCCGGCAAGGGGGAGCAGTACTTC

j_gene: TRBJ2-1
v_gene: TRBV11-2
abundance: -
d_gene: -
CDR3aa: CASSSLGQGSDEQFF
CDR3nt: TGTGCCAGCAGTTCCTTGGGGCAGGGATCCGATGAGCAGTTCTTC

j_gene: TRBJ2-7
v_gene: TRBV5-5
abundance: few
d_gene: -
CDR3aa: CASSLLPAGIYEQYF
CDR3nt: TGTGCCAGCAGCTTACTCCCGGCAGGTATTTACGAGCAGTACTTC

j_gene: TRBJ2-5
v_gene: TRBV6-1
abundance: -
d_gene: -
CDR3aa: CASSEDFTRRWRETQYF
CDR3nt: TGTGCCAGCAGTGAAGACTTTACAAGACGATGGCGAGAGACCCAGTACTTC

j_gene: TRBJ2-7
v_gene: TRBV29-1
abundance: -
d_gene: TRBD1
CDR3aa: CSVVPGQGTHEQYF
CDR3nt: TGCAGCGTCGTCCCGGGACAGGGGACGCACGAGCAGTACTTC

j_gene: TRBJ1-5
v_gene: TRBV6-2/TRBV6-3
abundance: -
d_gene: TRBD1
CDR3aa: CASSYRQGGQPQHF
CDR3nt: TGTGCCAGCAGTTACCGACAGGGCGGACAGCCCCAGCATTTT

j_gene: TRBJ2-7
v_gene: TRBV11-1
abundance: -
d_gene: TRBD1
CDR3aa: CASSGGQGAGEQYF
CDR3nt: TGTGCCAGCAGCGGAGGACAGGGGGCTGGGGAGCAGTACTTC

j_gene: TRBJ2-7
v_gene: TRBV12-3/TRBV12-4
abundance: -
d_gene: TRBD2
CDR3aa: CASSASGRAYEQYF
CDR3nt: TGTGCCAGCAGTGCTAGCGGGAGGGCCTACGAGCAGTACTTC

j_gene: TRBJ2-7
v_gene: TRBV5-1
abundance: -
d_gene: TRBD1
CDR3aa: CASGSAGQGLGFEQYF
CDR3nt: TGCGCCAGCGGATCTGCGGGACAGGGTTTGGGGTTTGAGCAGTACTTC

j_gene: TRBJ2-3
v_gene: TRBV9
abundance: -
d_gene: -
CDR3aa: CASAAVPTDTQYF
CDR3nt: TGTGCCAGCGCGGCAGTCCCCACAGATACGCAGTATTTT

j_gene: TRBJ2-3
v_gene: TRBV29-1
abundance: -
d_gene: TRBD2
CDR3aa: CSVGTSGRGIGTQYF
CDR3nt: TGCAGCGTTGGGACTAGCGGGAGGGGGATAGGTACGCAGTATTTT

j_gene: TRBJ2-5
v_gene: TRBV7-8
abundance: many
d_gene: TRBD2
CDR3aa: CASSLGSSGTQETQYF
CDR3nt: TGTGCCAGCAGCTTAGGTTCTAGCGGAACTCAAGAGACCCAGTACTTC

j_gene: TRBJ2-7
v_gene: TRBV24-1
abundance: -
d_gene: -
CDR3aa: CATSGEDYEQYF
CDR3nt: TGTGCCACCAGCGGGGAGGACTACGAGCAGTACTTC